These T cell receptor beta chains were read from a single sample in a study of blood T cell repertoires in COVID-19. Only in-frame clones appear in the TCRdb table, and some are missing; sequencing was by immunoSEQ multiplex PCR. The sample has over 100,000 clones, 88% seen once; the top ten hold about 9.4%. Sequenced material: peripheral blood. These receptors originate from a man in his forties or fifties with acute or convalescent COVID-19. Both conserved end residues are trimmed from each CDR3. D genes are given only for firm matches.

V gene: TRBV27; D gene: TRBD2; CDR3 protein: ASRGLAVYNEQF
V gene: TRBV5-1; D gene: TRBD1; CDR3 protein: ASAQTGQGYGYT
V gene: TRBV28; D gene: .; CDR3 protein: ASSPPWGRSSPLH
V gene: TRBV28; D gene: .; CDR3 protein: ASSLSGFGGYT
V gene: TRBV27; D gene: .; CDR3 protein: ASSFLTDRRTEAF
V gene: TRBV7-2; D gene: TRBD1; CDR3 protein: ASSLRRGLYEQY
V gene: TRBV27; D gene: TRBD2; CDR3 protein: ASRPTSGRVDTQY
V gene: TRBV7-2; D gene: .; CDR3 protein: ASSLARAKNEQF
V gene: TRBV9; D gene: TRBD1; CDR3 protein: ASSVGMTDRGDEKLF
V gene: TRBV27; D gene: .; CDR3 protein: ASSILGTGGRVVAEAF